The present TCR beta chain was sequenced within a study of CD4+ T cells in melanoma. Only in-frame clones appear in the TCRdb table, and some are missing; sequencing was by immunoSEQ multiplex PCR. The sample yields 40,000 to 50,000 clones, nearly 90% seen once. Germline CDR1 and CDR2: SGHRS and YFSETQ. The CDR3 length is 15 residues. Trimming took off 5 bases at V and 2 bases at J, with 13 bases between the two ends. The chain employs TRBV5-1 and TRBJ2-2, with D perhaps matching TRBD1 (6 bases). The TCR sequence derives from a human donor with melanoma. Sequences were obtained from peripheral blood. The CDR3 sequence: CASRTRTANTGELFF. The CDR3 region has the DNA TGCGCCAGCAGAACCCGGACAGCTAACACCGGGGAGCTGTTTTTT.